Listed below are T cell receptor beta chains from one sample, sequenced in a study of T cells in Graves' hyperthyroidism and ophthalmopathy. TCRdb analysed the multiplex PCR reads with MiXCR anew, one entry per CDR3 protein. Found here are over 300,000 distinct CDR3 sequences, around 14% of them singletons; the top ten hold approximately 11%. Sequencing was done on a sample of blood. Receptors were obtained from a woman aged 60 to 75 with Graves' hyperthyroidism. The CDR3 runs from the conserved cysteine through the conserved F or W. The D gene is left open where the match is weak. Clone size is given for some rows only: seen once, a few or many times, or a class if the clone is expanded.

clone size: many
D gene: -
V gene: TRBV7-9
J gene: TRBJ2-1
CDR3 protein: CASSSRDGAYNEQFF
CDR3 DNA: TGTGCCAGCAGCTCCCGGGACGGGGCCTACAATGAGCAGTTCTTC

clone size: few
D gene: -
V gene: TRBV12-3/TRBV12-4
J gene: TRBJ1-5
CDR3 protein: CASSLREHQPQHF
CDR3 DNA: TGTGCCAGCAGCCTCAGGGAGCATCAGCCCCAGCATTTT

clone size: many
D gene: TRBD1
V gene: TRBV30
J gene: TRBJ2-3
CDR3 protein: CAWSWGLGGQGGDTQYF
CDR3 DNA: TGTGCCTGGAGTTGGGGTTTAGGGGGACAGGGAGGTGATACGCAGTATTTT

clone size: -
D gene: TRBD2
V gene: TRBV28
J gene: TRBJ2-3
CDR3 protein: CASRLAGGNTQYF
CDR3 DNA: TGTGCCAGCAGGTTAGCGGGAGGAAATACGCAGTATTTT

clone size: many
D gene: TRBD2
V gene: TRBV6-1
J gene: TRBJ2-7
CDR3 protein: CASTITSGSIYEQYF
CDR3 DNA: TGTGCCAGCACCATCACCAGCGGGAGCATCTACGAGCAGTACTTC

clone size: -
D gene: -
V gene: TRBV2
J gene: TRBJ1-4
CDR3 protein: CASTGSTNEKLFF
CDR3 DNA: TGTGCCAGCACGGGGTCAACTAATGAAAAACTGTTTTTT

clone size: many
D gene: TRBD1
V gene: TRBV20-1
J gene: TRBJ2-1
CDR3 protein: CSARRGQNNEQFF
CDR3 DNA: TGCAGTGCTAGACGGGGACAGAACAATGAGCAGTTCTTC

clone size: many
D gene: TRBD1
V gene: TRBV10-1
J gene: TRBJ2-7
CDR3 protein: CASREGPVRDRAHEQYF
CDR3 DNA: TGCGCCAGCAGGGAGGGCCCTGTTCGGGACAGGGCGCACGAGCAGTACTTC

clone size: many
D gene: TRBD2
V gene: TRBV12-3/TRBV12-4
J gene: TRBJ2-5
CDR3 protein: CASSVTSGRWETQYF
CDR3 DNA: TGTGCCAGCAGTGTAACTAGCGGGAGGTGGGAGACCCAGTACTTC

clone size: many
D gene: TRBD2
V gene: TRBV12-3/TRBV12-4
J gene: TRBJ2-7
CDR3 protein: CASTTMTSRSEQYF
CDR3 DNA: TGTGCCAGCACCACAATGACTAGCCGCTCGGAGCAGTACTTC

clone size: many
D gene: TRBD2
V gene: TRBV13
J gene: TRBJ2-7
CDR3 protein: CASSPRGLAGVTGEQYF
CDR3 DNA: TGTGCCAGCAGCCCGAGGGGACTAGCGGGAGTAACGGGGGAGCAGTACTTC

clone size: many
D gene: -
V gene: TRBV3-1
J gene: TRBJ2-2
CDR3 protein: CASSQDLVGELFF
CDR3 DNA: TGTGCCAGCAGCCAAGACTTGGTCGGGGAGCTGTTTTTT

clone size: many
D gene: TRBD1
V gene: TRBV18
J gene: TRBJ1-1
CDR3 protein: CASSAQTGEVTEAFF
CDR3 DNA: TGTGCCAGCTCAGCCCAGACAGGGGAGGTCACTGAAGCTTTCTTT

clone size: -
D gene: TRBD2
V gene: TRBV18
J gene: TRBJ2-1
CDR3 protein: CASSLLAGEVSEQFF
CDR3 DNA: TGTGCCAGCTCACTGCTAGCGGGAGAAGTTTCTGAGCAGTTCTTC

clone size: -
D gene: TRBD2
V gene: TRBV15
J gene: TRBJ2-2
CDR3 protein: CATSGLAGDGGELFF
CDR3 DNA: TGTGCCACCAGCGGACTAGCGGGAGACGGCGGGGAGCTGTTTTTT

clone size: many
D gene: -
V gene: TRBV28
J gene: TRBJ1-2
CDR3 protein: CASSLSGPYGYTF
CDR3 DNA: TGTGCCAGCAGTTTGTCAGGCCCATATGGCTACACCTTC

clone size: -
D gene: -
V gene: TRBV15
J gene: TRBJ2-7
CDR3 protein: CATSQEGSSYEQYF
CDR3 DNA: TGTGCCACCAGCCAGGAGGGGAGCTCCTACGAGCAGTACTTC

clone size: many
D gene: TRBD1
V gene: TRBV9
J gene: TRBJ1-1
CDR3 protein: CASSVWDRGNTEAFF
CDR3 DNA: TGTGCCAGCAGCGTTTGGGACAGGGGTAACACTGAAGCTTTCTTT

clone size: few
D gene: TRBD2
V gene: TRBV7-3
J gene: TRBJ2-1
CDR3 protein: CASSKGRDNEQFF
CDR3 DNA: TGTGCCAGCAGTAAGGGGAGGGACAATGAGCAGTTCTTC

clone size: many
D gene: TRBD2
V gene: TRBV3-1
J gene: TRBJ2-5
CDR3 protein: CASSLPGGNAETQYF
CDR3 DNA: TGTGCCAGCAGCCTCCCGGGAGGTAATGCAGAGACCCAGTACTTC

clone size: -
D gene: TRBD1
V gene: TRBV4-1
J gene: TRBJ2-7
CDR3 protein: CASSPGQGPMASEQYF
CDR3 DNA: TGCGCCAGCAGCCCGGGACAGGGCCCGATGGCAAGCGAGCAGTACTTC

clone size: -
D gene: TRBD2
V gene: TRBV5-1
J gene: TRBJ2-2
CDR3 protein: CASGLAGDTGELFF
CDR3 DNA: TGCGCCAGCGGACTAGCGGGAGACACCGGGGAGCTGTTTTTT